These T cell receptor beta chains were read from a single sample in a study of identical twins. TCRdb recomputed calls from the 5' RACE reads with MiXCR, one row per CDR3 protein. The table has roughly 630,000 distinct CDR3 sequences, less than 9% seen once. These same data were also listed under a study on yellow fever vaccine responses in identical twins.

Sequences were obtained from PBMCs. The origin of the receptors is a woman between 18 and 29 years old in good health. CDR3s include the opening cysteine and the closing phenylalanine or tryptophan. A D gene is named only where the DNA matches it firmly. Part of the rows lack a size; the others show once, few, many or a class for expanded clones.

d_gene | abundance | j_gene | v_gene | CDR3nt | CDR3aa
TRBD2 | many | TRBJ2-3 | TRBV10-3 | TGTGCCGCCCGGGGCGGGGGTCCCAGGGATACGCAGTATTTT | CAARGGGPRDTQYF
- | - | TRBJ1-5 | TRBV19 | TGTGCCAGTAGCTGGGGCGGGTATAGCAATCAGCCCCAGCATTTT | CASSWGGYSNQPQHF
- | - | TRBJ1-2 | TRBV28 | TGTGCCAGCAGTTTCTGGGAGGATGGCTACACCTTC | CASSFWEDGYTF
- | - | TRBJ2-7 | TRBV7-8 | TGTGCCAGCAGCCCAAAGCTAGACGCCTACGAGCAGTACTTC | CASSPKLDAYEQYF
- | many | TRBJ1-1 | TRBV6-1 | TGTGCCAGCAGCCGGGGGGGGATTAACACTGAAGCTTTCTTT | CASSRGGINTEAFF
- | - | TRBJ2-7 | TRBV2 | TGTGCCAGCAGTGTCCGGACGGCCTTTAGCGAGCAGTACTTC | CASSVRTAFSEQYF
- | many | TRBJ2-7 | TRBV7-9 | TGTGCCAGCAGCGTTGAAGTCTACGAGCAGTACTTC | CASSVEVYEQYF
- | few | TRBJ2-5 | TRBV6-1 | TGTGCCAGCAGTGAAAGATTGAGTGGAGCACAAGAGACCCAGTACTTC | CASSERLSGAQETQYF
- | - | TRBJ2-5 | TRBV20-1 | TGCAGTGGCACGGACCGCATGGGGACCCAGTACTTC | CSGTDRMGTQYF
- | many | TRBJ2-7 | TRBV29-1 | TGCAGCTTCCAGGGGACCACCTACGAGCAGTACTTC | CSFQGTTYEQYF
- | - | TRBJ2-2 | TRBV2 | TGTGCCAGCAGTGATTTTGGCGGCCCGGCTACCGGGGAGCTGTTTTTT | CASSDFGGPATGELFF
- | few | TRBJ2-7 | TRBV7-9 | TGTGCCAGCAGCTCCCGGACCGCCGAGGCGCAGTACTTC | CASSSRTAEAQYF
- | few | TRBJ1-1 | TRBV5-1 | TGCGCCAGCAGCTTGGACACACAGGTGAACACTGAAGCTTTCTTT | CASSLDTQVNTEAFF
TRBD1 | few | TRBJ1-2 | TRBV12-3/TRBV12-4 | TGTGCCAGCAGCCCAGGGACAGCGGCTAACTATGGCTACACCTTC | CASSPGTAANYGYTF
TRBD1 | - | TRBJ2-1 | TRBV28 | TGTGCCAGCAGTTTACAGGGAACAGGGGTGGATGAGCAGTTCTTC | CASSLQGTGVDEQFF
- | many | TRBJ2-1 | TRBV24-1 | TGTGCCACCGCCTCACAGGGCCACAATGAGCAGTTCTTC | CATASQGHNEQFF
TRBD1 | - | TRBJ1-2 | TRBV5-5 | TGTGCCAGCAGCGGGGCCGCCCGACAGGGGAACTATGGCTACACCTTC | CASSGAARQGNYGYTF
TRBD1 | many | TRBJ1-2 | TRBV5-1 | TGCGCCAGCAGCTTGGGACAGGGGGACGGCTACACCTTC | CASSLGQGDGYTF
TRBD1 | few | TRBJ2-1 | TRBV5-1 | TGCGCCAGCAGCTTTGGGGTACAGGGGAACAATGAGCAGTTCTTC | CASSFGVQGNNEQFF
TRBD2 | - | TRBJ2-2 | TRBV7-6 | TGTGCCAGCAGCTTATCACTAGCGGGAGTCGCCACCGGGGAGCTGTTTTTT | CASSLSLAGVATGELFF
TRBD1 | - | TRBJ1-4 | TRBV5-1 | TGCGCCAGCAGAAAGGACAGGGAGTGGGGTAGGGATGAAAAACTGTTTTTT | CASRKDREWGRDEKLFF
TRBD1 | few | TRBJ2-5 | TRBV24-1 | TGTGCCACCAGTGAAGCCGGGACAGGGGAACAAGAGACCCAGTACTTC | CATSEAGTGEQETQYF
- | - | TRBJ2-3 | TRBV20-1 | TGCAGTGCTAGCCCCGCAGGCAGCACAGATACGCAGTATTTT | CSASPAGSTDTQYF
TRBD2 | few | TRBJ2-3 | TRBV5-1 | TGCGCCAGCAGCTTGGCCTTAGCGGGAGCGTCAGATACGCAGTATTTT | CASSLALAGASDTQYF
TRBD1 | - | TRBJ1-2 | TRBV5-6 | TGTGCCAGCAGCTTTCAAGACAGGGGGACGGATGGCTACACCTTC | CASSFQDRGTDGYTF
- | - | TRBJ2-4 | TRBV10-3 | TGTGCCATCAGTGAGCGAGGACAGAACTTAGCCAAAAACATTCAGTACTTC | CAISERGQNLAKNIQYF
- | - | TRBJ2-3 | TRBV4-1 | TGCGCCAGCAGCCAAGGAGGGGTAACAGATACGCAGTATTTT | CASSQGGVTDTQYF
TRBD1 | - | TRBJ2-4 | TRBV12-5 | TGTGCTAGTGGTTTTGGGACAGGGTTCGACATTCAGTACTTC | CASGFGTGFDIQYF
- | - | TRBJ1-2 | TRBV5-5 | TGTGCCAGAAGCATAGGACTGGATCTCTATGGCTACACCTTC | CARSIGLDLYGYTF
- | - | TRBJ2-7 | TRBV5-1 | TGCGCCAGCAGCCCTACACCTAGGAGCTCCTACGAGCAGTACTTC | CASSPTPRSSYEQYF
- | many | TRBJ2-5 | TRBV29-1 | TGCAGCGTTGAGTTGGTAACCCAAGAGACCCAGTACTTC | CSVELVTQETQYF
- | - | TRBJ2-7 | TRBV7-2 | TGTGCCAGCAGCTTATTTGCGGGACAGAACACCTACGAGCAGTACTTC | CASSLFAGQNTYEQYF
- | few | TRBJ1-3 | TRBV20-1 | TGCAGTGCTACTTTTGGAAACACCATATATTTT | CSATFGNTIYF
TRBD1 | many | TRBJ1-4 | TRBV12-3/TRBV12-4 | TGTGCCAGCACTCTCTCTACCCCAACAGGGGAGGGAAAACTGTTTTTT | CASTLSTPTGEGKLFF
- | few | TRBJ2-1 | TRBV28 | TGTGCCAGCAGTCTAAAACTCGTAGCTGTGGGGGAGCAGTTCTTC | CASSLKLVAVGEQFF
- | - | TRBJ2-1 | TRBV7-9 | TGTGCCAGCAGTCTGGTCCAGCAAGGCCACAATGAGCAGTTCTTC | CASSLVQQGHNEQFF
TRBD2 | few | TRBJ2-1 | TRBV9 | TGTGCCAGCAGCGCCGAGGCGGGGGGGCCCGATGAGCAGTTCTTC | CASSAEAGGPDEQFF
TRBD1 | many | TRBJ2-7 | TRBV28 | TGTGCCAGCCAAATACCGGGACAGTACTACGAGCAGTACTTC | CASQIPGQYYEQYF
- | few | TRBJ2-2 | TRBV6-1 | TGTGCCAGCGGACCACAGGCCCCCGGGGAGCTGTTTTTT | CASGPQAPGELFF
- | - | TRBJ1-3 | TRBV27 | TGTGCCAGCAGTTTACGTGGGACGGACTCTGGAAACACCATATATTTT | CASSLRGTDSGNTIYF
TRBD2 | many | TRBJ2-2 | TRBV20-1 | TGCAGTGCTCTCGAGCGGGATGGCACCGGGGAGCTGTTTTTT | CSALERDGTGELFF
- | many | TRBJ1-1 | TRBV7-2 | TGTGCCAGCAGCTTAGCGTCCGGGGGGTCGGACGCTTTCTTT | CASSLASGGSDAFF
TRBD1 | many | TRBJ2-5 | TRBV4-1 | TGCGCCAGCGCCACGGGGACAGGAGAAGAGACCCAGTACTTC | CASATGTGEETQYF
TRBD1 | - | TRBJ2-7 | TRBV20-1 | TGCTGTGCTAGGGGGACAGGGAGAAAATCCTACGAGCAGTACTTC | CCARGTGRKSYEQYF
TRBD2 | many | TRBJ2-1 | TRBV28 | TGTGCCAGCAGGTTGGCGGGAGGGTTTTACAATGAGCAGTTCTTC | CASRLAGGFYNEQFF
TRBD1 | few | TRBJ2-2 | TRBV20-1 | TGCAGTGCTAGAGAACACTCCGGGACAGGGCACACCGGGGAGCTGTTTTTT | CSAREHSGTGHTGELFF
- | - | TRBJ2-5 | TRBV12-3/TRBV12-4 | TGTGCCAGCAGTCCTGACGAGCCGTACCAAGAGACCCAGTACTTC | CASSPDEPYQETQYF
TRBD2 | many | TRBJ2-3 | TRBV15 | TGTGCCACCAGCAGAGATCCGGGGGGATCAGATACGCAGTATTTT | CATSRDPGGSDTQYF
TRBD1 | many | TRBJ2-2 | TRBV12-3/TRBV12-4 | TGTGCCAGCACCAGGGACAGTTCCACCGGGGAGCTGTTTTTT | CASTRDSSTGELFF
- | many | TRBJ1-2 | TRBV12-3/TRBV12-4 | TGTGCCAGCAGTTGGGGAGACACCTATGGCTACACCTTC | CASSWGDTYGYTF
- | few | TRBJ2-2 | TRBV20-1 | TGCAGTGCTAGTACGAACACCGGGGAGCTGTTTTTT | CSASTNTGELFF
- | - | TRBJ2-1 | TRBV15 | TGTGCCACCAGCAGTATCGTGGGCAGCTTTAATGAGCAGTTCTTC | CATSSIVGSFNEQFF
- | many | TRBJ2-7 | TRBV15 | TGTGCCACAAGGTTCCAGGGCTCCTACGAGCAGTACTTC | CATRFQGSYEQYF
TRBD1 | few | TRBJ2-5 | TRBV20-1 | TGCAGTGCTAGAGTTCGGTACAGGGGGGTCGTCCAAGAGACCCAGTACTTC | CSARVRYRGVVQETQYF
- | many | TRBJ1-2 | TRBV5-1 | TGCGCCAGCGGCGGGGGATATGACTACACCTTC | CASGGGYDYTF
TRBD1 | many | TRBJ1-2 | TRBV7-8 | TGTGCCAGCAGCTTAGGACGGGACAGGGACAACTATGGCTACACCTTC | CASSLGRDRDNYGYTF
- | many | TRBJ2-1 | TRBV24-1 | TGTGCCACCAGTGTGGAGAAAGGGGGTGGGAATGAGCAGTTCTTC | CATSVEKGGGNEQFF
TRBD1 | - | TRBJ2-7 | TRBV28 | TGTGCCAGCAGTTGGGACAGCCTGCCGGATCGGGAGCAGTACTTC | CASSWDSLPDREQYF
TRBD1 | many | TRBJ1-1 | TRBV7-9 | TGTGCCAGCAGCCCCGACAGGGAGGCTTTCTTT | CASSPDREAFF